This TCR beta chain was sequenced in a study of CD8 T cells in ankylosing spondylitis. Notes on the study in general: A TCR beta motif of several highly homologous variants seemed to mark ankylosing spondylitis blood. Reports say disease-linked clones showed up significantly more in matched ankylosing spondylitis synovial fluid.

TCRdb reprocessed the 5' RACE reads with MiXCR, giving one entry per CDR3 protein. The profile shows 350,000 to 550,000 distinct CDR3 sequences, roughly 25% of them singletons. The CDR3 loop spans 14 amino acids. The germline gives CDR1 SGHRS, CDR2 YFSETQ. V lost 4 bases and J 5 bases, leaving 13 bases between the germline ends. About this clonotype: Its antigen is as yet unknown.

The sequenced sample consisted of blood, either unsorted or a sorted T cell fraction (not recorded which). The rearrangement links TRBV5-1 to TRBJ2-1; possible D gene TRBD2, 5 bases. This TCR was recovered from a male donor with ankylosing spondylitis. The CDR3 is CASSSDGVHNEQFF. The CDR3 DNA reads as TGCGCCAGCAGCAGTGACGGGGTTCACAATGAGCAGTTCTTC.